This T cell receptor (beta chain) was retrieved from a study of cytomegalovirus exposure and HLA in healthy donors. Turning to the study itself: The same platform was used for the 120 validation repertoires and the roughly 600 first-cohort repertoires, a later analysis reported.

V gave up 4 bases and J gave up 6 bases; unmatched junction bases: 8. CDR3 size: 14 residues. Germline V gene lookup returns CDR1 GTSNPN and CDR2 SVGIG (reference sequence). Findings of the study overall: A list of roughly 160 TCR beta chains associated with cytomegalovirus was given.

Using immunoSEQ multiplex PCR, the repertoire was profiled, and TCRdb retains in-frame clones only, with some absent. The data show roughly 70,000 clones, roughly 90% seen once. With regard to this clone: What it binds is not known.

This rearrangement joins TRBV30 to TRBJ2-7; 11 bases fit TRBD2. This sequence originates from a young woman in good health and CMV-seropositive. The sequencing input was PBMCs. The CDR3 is CAWITSGSFSEQYF. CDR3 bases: TGTGCCTGGATTACTAGCGGGAGTTTTTCCGAGCAGTACTTC.